Listed below are T cell receptor beta chains from one sample, sequenced in a study of cytomegalovirus exposure and HLA in healthy donors. Produced via immunoSEQ multiplex PCR; TCRdb's table is partial and in-frame only. Among tens of thousands of clones, 75% were seen once, and the ten largest hold about 2.2%. The specimen sequenced was PBMCs. All receptors derive from a man aged 40-55 years in good health and CMV-seronegative. The CDR3 runs from the conserved cysteine through the conserved F or W. A D gene is named only where the DNA matches it firmly. Only part of the rows carry a size: once, few, many, or a class if the clone is expanded.

V	D	J	size	CDR3	DNA
TRBV9	.	TRBJ1-3	.	CASGPQANSGNTIYF	TGTGCCAGCGGTCCTCAGGCCAACTCTGGAAACACCATATATTTT
TRBV27	.	TRBJ2-2	.	CASSLTGDTGELFF	TGTGCCAGCAGTCTGACGGGAGATACCGGGGAGCTGTTTTTT
TRBV7-9	TRBD1	TRBJ1-1	.	CAGDRNTEAFF	TGTGCCGGGGACAGAAACACTGAAGCTTTCTTT
TRBV29-1	TRBD2	TRBJ2-1	.	CSVETEREASYNEQFF	TGCAGCGTTGAAACAGAGCGGGAGGCCTCCTACAATGAGCAGTTCTTC
TRBV11-2	.	TRBJ2-1	.	CASSLGLAGPSSYNEQFF	TGTGCCAGCAGCTTAGGACTTGCGGGTCCGAGCTCCTACAATGAGCAGTTCTTC
TRBV2	.	TRBJ1-2	few	CASSQTDYGYTF	TGTGCCAGCAGTCAAACGGACTATGGCTACACCTTC
TRBV25-1	TRBD1	TRBJ2-2	.	CASSLERDSLTGELFF	TGTGCCAGCAGTCTTGAACGGGACAGCTTGACCGGGGAGCTGTTTTTT
TRBV10-3	.	TRBJ1-3	.	CAIRDTNSGNTIYF	TGTGCCATCAGGGACACCAACTCTGGAAACACCATATATTTT
TRBV9	TRBD1	TRBJ1-1	.	CASSPSRGDTEAFF	TGTGCCAGCAGCCCGAGCAGGGGGGACACTGAAGCTTTCTTT
TRBV27	TRBD1	TRBJ1-2	.	CASSSGQGTGYTF	TGTGCCAGCAGTTCGGGACAGGGTACGGGCTACACCTTC
TRBV6-5	.	TRBJ1-1	.	CASTTGGSNTEAFF	TGTGCCAGCACCACTGGCGGATCGAACACTGAAGCTTTCTTT
TRBV2	.	TRBJ2-2	once	CAGSGRSSTGELFF	TGTGCAGGAAGCGGGCGGAGCTCCACCGGGGAGCTGTTTTTT
TRBV14	TRBD2	TRBJ2-7	.	CASSLFRGGEQEQYF	TGTGCCAGCAGCCTTTTCCGCGGGGGGGAACAGGAGCAGTACTTC
TRBV16	.	TRBJ1-1	.	CASSQRTTSQGEAFF	TGTGCCAGCAGCCAACGAACAACCTCCCAGGGTGAAGCTTTCTTT
TRBV28	TRBD1	TRBJ2-7	.	CASSSSDRGLSYEQYF	TGTGCCAGCAGCTCCTCCGACAGGGGTCTATCCTACGAGCAGTACTTC
TRBV2	.	TRBJ1-1	.	CASSELGASTEAFF	TGTGCCAGCAGTGAACTGGGGGCGTCAACTGAAGCTTTCTTT
TRBV30	.	TRBJ1-2	.	CAWEKRGGYTF	TGTGCCTGGGAGAAAAGAGGTGGCTACACCTTC
TRBV5-1	.	TRBJ2-4	once	CASSSPDSIIQYF	TGCGCCAGCAGCAGTCCGGACTCGATCATTCAGTACTTC
TRBV5-4	.	TRBJ2-1	.	CASSLAYYNEQFF	TGTGCCAGCAGCTTGGCGTATTACAATGAGCAGTTCTTC
TRBV7-6	TRBD2	TRBJ2-7	.	CASSSLAAGAYEQYF	TGTGCCAGCAGCTCACTAGCAGCGGGAGCCTACGAGCAGTACTTC
TRBV7-9	.	TRBJ1-6	.	CASSLAETANSPLHF	TGTGCCAGCAGCTTAGCCGAGACAGCCAATTCACCCCTCCACTTT
TRBV27	.	TRBJ2-3	.	CASRGLLPTDTQYF	TGTGCCAGCAGGGGACTCCTACCCACAGATACGCAGTATTTT
TRBV7-6	.	TRBJ1-1	.	CASSLDVGSEAFF	TGTGCCAGCAGCTTAGACGTGGGCAGTGAAGCTTTCTTT
TRBV5-1	.	TRBJ1-3	.	CASSSLGSGGNTIYF	TGCGCCAGCAGCTCCCTCGGTTCAGGAGGAAACACCATATATTTT
TRBV2	TRBD2	TRBJ2-5	few	CASSREAETQYF	TGTGCCAGCAGCCGGGAGGCGGAGACCCAGTACTTC
TRBV7-2	TRBD2	TRBJ2-7	few	CASSLGSGGPHYEQYF	TGTGCCAGCAGCTTAGGTAGCGGGGGGCCCCACTACGAGCAGTACTTC
TRBV4-2	TRBD2	TRBJ2-1	.	CASSQGLAGDSSYNEQFF	TGTGCCAGCAGCCAAGGACTAGCGGGGGATAGCTCCTACAATGAGCAGTTCTTC
TRBV19	TRBD1	TRBJ2-7	few	CASSDRNSYEQYF	TGTGCCAGTTCGGACAGGAATTCCTACGAGCAGTACTTC
TRBV29-1	.	TRBJ2-7	.	CSVEDGSYEQYF	TGCAGCGTTGAGGACGGGAGCTACGAGCAGTACTTC
TRBV6-1	.	TRBJ1-3	few	CASREGLGGGYSGNTIYF	TGTGCCAGCAGAGAAGGCCTGGGCGGAGGCTACTCTGGAAACACCATATATTTT
TRBV5-1	.	TRBJ2-7	.	CASSLGTGKYEQYF	TGCGCCAGCAGCTTGGGTACAGGGAAGTACGAGCAGTACTTC
TRBV9	TRBD1	TRBJ1-1	.	CASSVAGQLNTEAFF	TGTGCCAGCAGCGTAGCGGGACAGTTGAACACTGAAGCTTTCTTT
TRBV13	.	TRBJ1-2	.	CASIAQGTFNYGYTF	TGTGCCAGCATCGCTCAGGGTACCTTCAACTATGGCTACACCTTC
TRBV5-5	.	TRBJ2-7	few	CASSPGPGRSYEQYF	TGTGCCAGCAGCCCCGGTCCGGGGAGGTCGTACGAGCAGTACTTC
TRBV28	TRBD1	TRBJ1-1	few	CASTPISGGDTEAFF	TGTGCCAGCACTCCCATTTCAGGGGGAGACACTGAAGCTTTCTTT
TRBV4-1	.	TRBJ2-3	once	CASSQRTTFTDTQYF	TGCGCCAGCAGTCAAAGGACTACGTTCACAGATACGCAGTATTTT
TRBV19	TRBD1	TRBJ1-5	.	CASSYGQGGQPQHF	TGTGCCAGTAGTTACGGACAGGGCGGTCAGCCCCAGCATTTT
TRBV12-5	.	TRBJ2-2	.	CASGLTPHADTGELFF	TGTGCTAGTGGTTTGACACCCCACGCCGACACCGGGGAGCTGTTTTTT
TRBV6-6	TRBD1	TRBJ1-1	.	CASKDRPNTEAFF	TGTGCCAGCAAGGACAGGCCGAACACTGAAGCTTTCTTT
TRBV4-1	.	TRBJ1-1	.	CASSQREGHDTEAFF	TGCGCCAGCAGCCAGAGGGAGGGCCATGACACTGAAGCTTTCTTT
TRBV27	.	TRBJ1-3	.	CATWGGSSSGNTIYF	TGTGCCACTTGGGGGGGATCCAGCTCTGGAAACACCATATATTTT
TRBV29-1	TRBD2	TRBJ2-5	.	CSVCGSWETQYF	TGCAGCGTTTGCGGGAGCTGGGAGACCCAGTACTTC
TRBV7-9	TRBD1	TRBJ1-5	.	CASSLADSGTEINQPQHF	TGTGCCAGCAGCTTAGCCGACTCCGGGACAGAAATCAATCAGCCCCAGCATTTT
TRBV18	TRBD1	TRBJ1-4	.	CASSPDRASEKLFF	TGTGCCAGCTCACCGGACAGGGCCAGTGAAAAACTGTTTTTT
TRBV19	.	TRBJ1-2	few	CASSVEENYGYTF	TGTGCCAGTAGTGTGGAGGAGAACTATGGCTACACCTTC
TRBV5-1	.	TRBJ1-5	.	CASSLESGGQRPQHF	TGCGCCAGCAGCTTGGAGAGCGGGGGCCAGAGGCCCCAGCATTTT
TRBV6-5	TRBD1	TRBJ1-2	.	CASSQPGQGSYGYTF	TGTGCCAGCAGCCAACCGGGACAGGGGAGCTATGGCTACACCTTC
TRBV19	TRBD2	TRBJ2-7	.	CATRAGAPTYEQYF	TGTGCCACCAGAGCGGGAGCCCCCACCTACGAGCAGTACTTC
TRBV6-1	TRBD1	TRBJ1-5	.	CASRIDRGRQPQHF	TGTGCCAGCAGGATAGACAGGGGGCGTCAGCCCCAGCATTTT
TRBV27	.	TRBJ1-1	.	CASSLRAGRLNTEAFF	TGTGCCAGCAGTTTGAGGGCAGGACGACTGAACACTGAAGCTTTCTTT
TRBV2	TRBD2	TRBJ2-7	.	CASSAGTSSYEQYF	TGTGCCAGCAGCGCCGGGACTAGCTCCTACGAGCAGTACTTC
TRBV10-1	TRBD1	TRBJ2-7	.	CASSESRGPGQTYEQYF	TGCGCCAGCAGTGAGTCGAGGGGGCCAGGACAGACTTACGAGCAGTACTTC
TRBV5-1	TRBD1	TRBJ2-2	.	CASSLGPGQGAGELFF	TGCGCCAGCAGCTTGGGTCCGGGACAGGGGGCCGGGGAGCTGTTTTTT
TRBV18	TRBD1	TRBJ1-1	.	CASARTGQPAFGTEAFF	TGTGCCAGCGCACGGACAGGCCAACCTGCCTTCGGCACTGAAGCTTTCTTT